The text below deals with one T cell receptor beta chain. As yet, its antigen is unknown. The data were obtained in a study of T-cell memory formation after mild COVID-19. About the study: Clusters of TCRs were largely donor specific.

Losses at the gene ends were 4 bases for V and 1 base for J; bases not matched to a gene: 7. In germline, CDR1 is SEHNR, CDR2 FQNEAQ (reference sequence). The CDR3 is 16 amino acids. Notes on the study in general: There was a balanced CD4/CD8 profile in clones contracting day 15 to 85, and later expanders leaned CD4+. Among CD4+ contracting clones, most were CM and EM, and CD8+ ones EMRA.

Using its own MiXCR run on the 5' RACE reads, TCRdb lists one record per CDR3 protein. The data show 180,000 or so distinct CDR3 sequences, 16% seen once. The specimen was PBMCs or a T cell subset sorted from them (not recorded which). The V call is TRBV7-9, the J call TRBJ2-3; 8 bases are a match to TRBD2. The receptor's source is an adult woman who had mild COVID-19 (a few samples of this study predate the infection). Cell type and time point are not known. The CDR3 bases are TGTGCCAGCAGCTCCAAACTAGCGGTTGGCACAGATACGCAGTATTTT. Its protein product is CASSSKLAVGTDTQYF.